This T cell receptor beta chain was recorded in a study of blood T cell repertoires in COVID-19. Study-level information: Some COVID-19 samples were acute and others convalescent; all came from the United States, Italy and Spain. T cells, B-cell-depleted T cells, or PBMCs supplied cDNA or gDNA.

Original handling: Amplified reference gene primers provided the basis for estimating nucleated cell counts. Assay used: immunoSEQ multiplex PCR; TCRdb lists only in-frame clones, some missing. V, J and clone size were drawn from that table, and D and trimming were deduced from the DNA. The sample lists roughly 66,000 clones, about 80% occurring once. Trimming took 3 bases from V and 4 from J, leaving 10 bases between them. This CDR3 has 15 amino acids. Per germline, CDR1 SGHTA and CDR2 FQGNSA. Sequencing was carried out using peripheral blood. V usage is TRBV7-2 and J usage is TRBJ1-6; D gene uncertain. The clonotype originates from a man aged 55 to 69 with acute or convalescent COVID-19. CDR3 protein: CASSFGLIYNSPLHF. CDR3 coding DNA: TGTGCCAGCAGCTTCGGACTTATTTATAATTCACCCCTCCACTTT.